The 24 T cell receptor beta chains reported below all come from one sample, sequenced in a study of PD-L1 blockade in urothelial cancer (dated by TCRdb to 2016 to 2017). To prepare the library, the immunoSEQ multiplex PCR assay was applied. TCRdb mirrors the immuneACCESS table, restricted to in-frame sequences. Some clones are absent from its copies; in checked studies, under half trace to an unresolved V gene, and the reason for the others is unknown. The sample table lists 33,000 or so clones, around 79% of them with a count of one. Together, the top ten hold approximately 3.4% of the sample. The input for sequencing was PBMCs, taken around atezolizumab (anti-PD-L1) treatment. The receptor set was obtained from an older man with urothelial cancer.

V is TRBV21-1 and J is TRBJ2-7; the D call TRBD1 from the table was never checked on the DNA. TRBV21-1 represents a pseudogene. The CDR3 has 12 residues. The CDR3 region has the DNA TGTGCCAGCCGCTTGGACATCATCGAGCAGTACTTC. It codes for CASRLDIIEQYF.

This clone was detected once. The CDR3 DNA sequence: TGTGCCAGCAGCGAGGGACTAGCGGCTTCCTACAATGAGCAGTTCTTC. Its translation is CASSEGLAASYNEQFF. The chain is built from TRBV9 and TRBJ2-1, with 11 bases lining up with TRBD2. From germline, CDR1 is SGDLS and CDR2 YYNGEE. This CDR3 has 16 residues. V shed 3 bases, J shed 1 base, and the junction held 3 bases outside the gene matches.

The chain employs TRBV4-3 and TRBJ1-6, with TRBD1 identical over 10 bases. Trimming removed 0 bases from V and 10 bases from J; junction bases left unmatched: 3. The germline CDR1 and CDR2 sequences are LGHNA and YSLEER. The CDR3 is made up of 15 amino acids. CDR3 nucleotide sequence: TGCGCCAGCAGCCAAGATGGGACAGGGGTATCACCCCTCCACTTT. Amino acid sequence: CASSQDGTGVSPLHF.

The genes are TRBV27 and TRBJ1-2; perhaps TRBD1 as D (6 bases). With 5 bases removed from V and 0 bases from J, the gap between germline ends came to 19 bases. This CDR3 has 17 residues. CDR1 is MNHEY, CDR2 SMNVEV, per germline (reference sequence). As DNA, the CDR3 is TGTGCCAGCAGTAATAGACAGGTTGATATAGCTAACTATGGCTACACCTTC. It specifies CASSNRQVDIANYGYTF.

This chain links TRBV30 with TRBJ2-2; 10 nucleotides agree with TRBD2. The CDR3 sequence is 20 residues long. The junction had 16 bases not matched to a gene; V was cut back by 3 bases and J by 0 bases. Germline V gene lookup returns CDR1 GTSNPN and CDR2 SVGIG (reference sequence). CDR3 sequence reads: CAWRGYRAGLAGANTGELFF. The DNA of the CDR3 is TGTGCCTGGAGAGGATACCGGGCAGGGCTAGCGGGGGCGAACACCGGGGAGCTGTTTTTT. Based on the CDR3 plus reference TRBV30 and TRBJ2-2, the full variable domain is SQTIHQWPATLVQPVGSPLSLECTVEGTSNPNLYWYRQAAGRGLQLLFYSVGIGQISSEVPQNLSASRPQDRQFILSSKKLLLSDSGFYLCAWRGYRAGLAGANTGELFFGEGSRLTVL.

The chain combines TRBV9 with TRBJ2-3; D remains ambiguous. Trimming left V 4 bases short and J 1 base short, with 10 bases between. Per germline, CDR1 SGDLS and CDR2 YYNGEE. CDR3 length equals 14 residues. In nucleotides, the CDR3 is TGTGCCAGCAGCCCTCAGGTTGGCACAGATACGCAGTATTTT. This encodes CASSPQVGTDTQYF.

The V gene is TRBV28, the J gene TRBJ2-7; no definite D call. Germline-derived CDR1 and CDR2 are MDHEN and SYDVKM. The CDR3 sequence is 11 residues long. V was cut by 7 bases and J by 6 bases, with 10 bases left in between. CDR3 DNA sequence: TGTGCCAGCACCCTCCTCGGCGAGCAGTACTTC. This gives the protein CASTLLGEQYF.

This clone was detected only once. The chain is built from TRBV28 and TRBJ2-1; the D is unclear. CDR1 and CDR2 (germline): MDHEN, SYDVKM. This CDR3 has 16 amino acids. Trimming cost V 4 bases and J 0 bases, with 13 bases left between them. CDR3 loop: CASSSQAFTSYNEQFF. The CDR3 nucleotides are TGTGCCAGCAGTTCCCAGGCGTTCACCTCCTACAATGAGCAGTTCTTC.

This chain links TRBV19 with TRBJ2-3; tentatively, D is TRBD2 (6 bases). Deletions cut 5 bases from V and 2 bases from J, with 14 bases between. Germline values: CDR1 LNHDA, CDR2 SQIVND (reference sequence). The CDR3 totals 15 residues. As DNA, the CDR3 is TGTGCCAGTAGTTCCGGGGGACCGCCCACAGATACGCAGTATTTT. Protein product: CASSSGGPPTDTQYF.

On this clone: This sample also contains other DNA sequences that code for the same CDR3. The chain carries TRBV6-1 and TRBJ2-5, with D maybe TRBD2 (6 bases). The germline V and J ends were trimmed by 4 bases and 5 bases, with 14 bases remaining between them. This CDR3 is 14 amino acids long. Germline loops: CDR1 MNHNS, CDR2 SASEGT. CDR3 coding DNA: TGTGCCAGCAGTGTCGGAGGGGATAGGGAGACCCAGTACTTC. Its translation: CASSVGGDRETQYF.

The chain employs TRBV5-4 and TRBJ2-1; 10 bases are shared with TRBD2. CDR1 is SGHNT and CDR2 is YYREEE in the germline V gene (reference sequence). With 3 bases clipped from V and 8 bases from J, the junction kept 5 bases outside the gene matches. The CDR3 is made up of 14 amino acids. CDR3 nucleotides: TGTGCCAGCAGCTGGACTAGCGGTGTCCATGAGCAGTTCTTC. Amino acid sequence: CASSWTSGVHEQFF.

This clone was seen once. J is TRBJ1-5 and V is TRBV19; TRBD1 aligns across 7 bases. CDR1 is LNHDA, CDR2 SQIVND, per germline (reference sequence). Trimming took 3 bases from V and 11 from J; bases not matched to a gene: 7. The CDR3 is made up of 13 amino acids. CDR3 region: CASSIKQGESQHF. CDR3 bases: TGTGCCAGTAGTATCAAGCAGGGGGAGTCCCAGCATTTT.

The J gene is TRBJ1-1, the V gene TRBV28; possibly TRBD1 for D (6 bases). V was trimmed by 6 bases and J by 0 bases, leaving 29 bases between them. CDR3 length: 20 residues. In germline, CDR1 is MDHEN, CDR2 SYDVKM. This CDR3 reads CASRRGQLNDVLFMNTEAFF. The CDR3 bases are TGTGCCAGCAGACGCGGACAGCTCAATGATGTTTTGTTTATGAACACTGAAGCTTTCTTT. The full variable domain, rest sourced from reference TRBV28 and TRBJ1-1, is DVKVTQSSRYLVKRTGEKVFLECVQDMDHENMFWYRQDPGLGLRLIYFSYDVKMKEKGDIPEGYSVSREKKERFSLILESASTNQTSMYLCASRRGQLNDVLFMNTEAFFGQGTRLTVV.

This CDR3 is CASSQVVAGGTEQFF. As DNA, the CDR3 is TGTGCCAGCAGCCAAGTGGTAGCGGGAGGAACTGAGCAGTTCTTC. The chain employs TRBV14 and TRBJ2-1; 10 nucleotides line up with TRBD2. The CDR3 is 15 residues long. J lost 9 bases, V lost 1 base, and 6 bases had no gene match. The germline gives CDR1 SGHDN, CDR2 FVKESK.

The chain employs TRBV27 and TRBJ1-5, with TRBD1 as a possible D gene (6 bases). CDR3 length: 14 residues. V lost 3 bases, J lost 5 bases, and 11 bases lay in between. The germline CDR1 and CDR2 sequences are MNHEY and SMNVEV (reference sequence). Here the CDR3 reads CASSLGGRDQPQHF. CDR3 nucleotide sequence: TGTGCCAGCAGTTTGGGGGGGCGAGATCAGCCCCAGCATTTT.

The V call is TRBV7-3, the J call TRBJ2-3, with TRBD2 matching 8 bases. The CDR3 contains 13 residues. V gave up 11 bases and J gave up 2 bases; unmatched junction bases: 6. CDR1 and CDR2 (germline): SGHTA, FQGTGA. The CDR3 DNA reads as TGTGCCTCAGCGGGAGCCATCACAGATACGCAGTATTTT. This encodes CASAGAITDTQYF.

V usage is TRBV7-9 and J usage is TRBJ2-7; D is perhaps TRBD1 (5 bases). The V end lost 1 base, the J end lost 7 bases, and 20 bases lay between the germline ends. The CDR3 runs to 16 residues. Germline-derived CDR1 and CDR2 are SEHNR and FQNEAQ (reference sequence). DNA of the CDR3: TGTGCCAGCAGCTTAGTTACAGGTGCCGGGCTAGGAGAGCAGTACTTC. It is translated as CASSLVTGAGLGEQYF. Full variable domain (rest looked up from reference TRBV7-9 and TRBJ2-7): DTGVSQNPRHKITKRGQNVTFRCDPISEHNRLYWYRQTLGQGPEFLTYFQNEAQLEKSRLLSDRFSAERPKGSFSTLEIQRTEQGDSAMYLCASSLVTGAGLGEQYFGPGTRLTVT.

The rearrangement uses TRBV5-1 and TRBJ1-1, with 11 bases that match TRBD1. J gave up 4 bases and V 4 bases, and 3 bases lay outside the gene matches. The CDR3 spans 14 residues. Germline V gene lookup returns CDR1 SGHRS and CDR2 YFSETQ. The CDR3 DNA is TGCGCCAGCAGCCAGGGACAGGGGGGCACTGAAGCTTTCTTT. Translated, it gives CASSQGQGGTEAFF.

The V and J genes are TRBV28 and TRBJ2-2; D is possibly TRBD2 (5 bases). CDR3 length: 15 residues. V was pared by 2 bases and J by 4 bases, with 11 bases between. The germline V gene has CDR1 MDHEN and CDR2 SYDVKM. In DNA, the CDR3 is TGTGCCAGCAGTTTAGCACGCCGGGGCACCGGGGAGCTGTTTTTT. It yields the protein CASSLARRGTGELFF. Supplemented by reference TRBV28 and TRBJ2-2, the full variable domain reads DVKVTQSSRYLVKRTGEKVFLECVQDMDHENMFWYRQDPGLGLRLIYFSYDVKMKEKGDIPEGYSVSREKKERFSLILESASTNQTSMYLCASSLARRGTGELFFGEGSRLTVL.

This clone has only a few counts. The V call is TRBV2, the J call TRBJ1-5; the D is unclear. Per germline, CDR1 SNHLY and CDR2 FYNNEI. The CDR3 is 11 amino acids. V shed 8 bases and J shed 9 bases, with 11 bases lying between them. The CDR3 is CASRGVGPQHF. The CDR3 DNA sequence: TGTGCCAGCCGCGGGGTGGGGCCCCAGCATTTT.

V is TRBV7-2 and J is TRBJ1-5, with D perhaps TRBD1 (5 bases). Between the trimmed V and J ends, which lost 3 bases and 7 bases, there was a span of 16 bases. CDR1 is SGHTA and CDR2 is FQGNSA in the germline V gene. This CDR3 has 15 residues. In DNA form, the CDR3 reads TGTGCCAGCAGCTTCAGTTCTGGGGGAGGCCAGCCCCAGCATTTT. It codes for CASSFSSGGGQPQHF.

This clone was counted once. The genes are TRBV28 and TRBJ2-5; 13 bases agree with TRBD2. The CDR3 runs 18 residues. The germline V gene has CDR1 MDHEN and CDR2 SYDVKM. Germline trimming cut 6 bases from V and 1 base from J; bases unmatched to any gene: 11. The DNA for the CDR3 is TGTGCCAGCAGCCCCGGACTAGCGGGAGCGTCTGCCCAAGAGACCCAGTACTTC. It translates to CASSPGLAGASAQETQYF. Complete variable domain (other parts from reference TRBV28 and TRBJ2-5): DVKVTQSSRYLVKRTGEKVFLECVQDMDHENMFWYRQDPGLGLRLIYFSYDVKMKEKGDIPEGYSVSREKKERFSLILESASTNQTSMYLCASSPGLAGASAQETQYFGPGTRLLVL.

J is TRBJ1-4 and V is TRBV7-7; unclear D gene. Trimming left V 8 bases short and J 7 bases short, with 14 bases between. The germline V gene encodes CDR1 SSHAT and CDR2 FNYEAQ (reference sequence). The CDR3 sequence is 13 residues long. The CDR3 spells CASGPGGGEKLFF. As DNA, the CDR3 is TGTGCCAGCGGACCGGGAGGTGGTGAAAAACTGTTTTTT.

The CDR3 loop reads CASSIRTGGWPPQHF. The CDR3 DNA reads as TGTGCCAGTAGTATTAGGACAGGGGGTTGGCCGCCCCAGCATTTT. The rearrangement links TRBV19 to TRBJ1-5; 10 nucleotides agree with TRBD1. CDR1 LNHDA and CDR2 SQIVND come from the germline V gene (reference sequence). V trimming: 3 bases; J trimming: 9 bases; junction bases outside the gene matches: 8. The CDR3 runs 15 residues.